This TCR beta chain was identified during a study of shared clonotypes between healthy human individuals. Study-wide background: Every donor yielded three CD4 naive, three CD4 memory, two CD8 naive and one CD8 memory plate.

The authors' processing: ImmunoSEQ supplied junction-only sequences lacking quality scores, so filtering was different. Sequencing used immunoSEQ multiplex PCR; TCRdb keeps in-frame clones, though not all of them. The V and J calls and clone size were taken over from that table, and D and trimming were inferred from the DNA. The sample lists 2 million to 2.5 million clones; roughly 91% were seen once. As to this clone: Its antigen remains unidentified.

From germline, CDR1 is SNHLY and CDR2 FYNNEI. The CDR3 totals 12 residues. V was pared by 4 bases and J by 7 bases, with 7 bases between. Study-level points and caveats: Generation probabilities were higher for clonotypes shared across all four sorted-subset donors than for unshared ones.

It was CD45RO-negative cells, positively selected for CCR7, that made up naive CD8 cells, with terminally differentiated effector memory CD45RA+ cells excluded. Donors were Caucasian adults residing in Nashville, Tennessee, USA. This clonotype originated in a man younger than 35 in good health. Some clones in this sample may be carry-over from other donors' samples. This sequence joins TRBV2 and TRBJ2-2; no firm D call. The sequencing sample was made of naive CD8+ T cells from PBMCs. The CDR3 coding sequence is TGTGCCAGCAGTGTCAGCAGCGGGGAGCTGTTTTTT. As protein: CASSVSSGELFF. Based on the CDR3 plus reference TRBV2 and TRBJ2-2, the full variable domain is EPEVTQTPSHQVTQMGQEVILRCVPISNHLYFYWYRQILGQKVEFLVSFYNNEISEKSEIFDDQFSVERPDGSNFTLKIRSTKLEDSAMYFCASSVSSGELFFGEGSRLTVL.